Following are 10 T cell receptor beta chains from one sample sequenced in a study of blood T cell repertoires in COVID-19. Generated by immunoSEQ multiplex PCR, the TCRdb table keeps only in-frame clones and is missing some. The table shows under 300,000 clones, with over 75% occurring only once. Material for sequencing was PBMCs or T cells enriched from blood (not recorded which). These receptor sequences come from a man younger than 30 who had recovered from COVID-19.

A single count supports this clone. The V call is TRBV6-5, the J call TRBJ1-2; D may be TRBD1 (6 bases). The CDR3 sequence is 12 residues long. Germline V gene data show CDR1 as MNHEY and CDR2 as SVGAGI. Trimming stripped 8 bases from V and 4 bases from J, with 11 bases between. CDR3 loop: CASQQGSYGYTF. The CDR3 DNA follows: TGTGCCAGCCAACAGGGCTCCTATGGCTACACCTTC.

This chain links TRBV18 with TRBJ1-3; D unresolved. Germline V gives CDR1 KGHSH, CDR2 LQKENI. The length of the CDR3 is 16 residues. Trimming removed 6 bases at V and 0 bases at J, with 15 bases between. CDR3 residues: CASSEGWTSSGNTIYF. The CDR3 nucleotides read TGTGCCAGCTCCGAGGGATGGACCTCCTCTGGAAACACCATATATTTT.

About this clone: Other DNA sequences in the same sample also yield this CDR3. The chain employs TRBV4-2 and TRBJ2-7; possible D gene TRBD1, 5 bases. The CDR3 is 14 amino acids. Per the germline V gene, CDR1 is LGHNA and CDR2 is YNFKEQ. The ends were cut back, 1 base at V and 3 bases at J, with 10 bases in the middle. CDR3 nucleotides: TGTGCCAGCAGCCAAGGTCAGGGCGACTACGAGCAGTACTTC. Translation gives CASSQGQGDYEQYF.

This chain connects TRBV19 to TRBJ2-7; 7 positions agree with TRBD1. Per the germline V gene, CDR1 is LNHDA and CDR2 is SQIVND (reference sequence). Losses at the gene ends were 3 bases for V and 3 bases for J; bases not matched to a gene: 5. The CDR3 contains 14 residues. CDR3 sequence (DNA): TGTGCCAGTAGTATCCGGGACAGAAACTACGAGCAGTACTTC. Its translation: CASSIRDRNYEQYF.

The V call is TRBV28, the J call TRBJ1-4; D call uncertain. Trimming pared 4 bases from V and 7 bases from J, leaving 16 bases between. Germline CDR1 and CDR2: MDHEN and SYDVKM. The CDR3 runs 15 residues. CDR3: CASSWQVEGSEKLFF. DNA for the CDR3: TGTGCCAGCAGTTGGCAGGTCGAAGGATCTGAAAAACTGTTTTTT.

This rearrangement joins TRBV5-1 to TRBJ2-5; the match to TRBD1 covers 8 bases. CDR1 is SGHRS, CDR2 YFSETQ, per germline. The CDR3 length is 15 residues. V dropped 4 bases and J dropped 4; count of bases not matched to a gene: 9. The CDR3 DNA sequence: TGCGCCAGCAGCAACGGACAGGGTCTGAGAGAGACCCAGTACTTC. As protein: CASSNGQGLRETQYF.

In nucleotides, the CDR3 is TGTGCCAGCAGCTTAGATAGCGGTCTAGCGGGAGATGCAGATACGCAGTATTTT. Its translation is CASSLDSGLAGDADTQYF. The chain couples TRBV11-2 to TRBJ2-3; 10 bases align to TRBD2. This CDR3 spans 18 amino acids. Germline loops: CDR1 SGHAT, CDR2 FQNNGV. V gave up 0 bases and J gave up 4 bases; unmatched junction bases: 10.

V gene TRBV12-2 combines with J gene TRBJ1-6. TRBV12-2 is a recognized pseudogene. This CDR3 has 17 amino acids. In DNA, the CDR3 is TGTGCAAGTCGCTTTATGGAGCTCCGTCATAAAAAAACACCCCTCCACTTT. This sequence encodes CASRFMELRHKKTPLHF.

J is TRBJ2-3 and V is TRBV5-4; 8 bases align to TRBD2. The CDR3 extends over 14 amino acids. Trimming at V came to 3 bases and at J to 2 bases, leaving 2 bases not matched to a gene. Germline CDR1 reads SGHNT; CDR2 reads YYREEE (reference sequence). The CDR3 loop is CASSWGLDTDTQYF. The CDR3 nucleotides are TGTGCCAGCAGCTGGGGACTAGACACAGATACGCAGTATTTT.

The rearrangement uses TRBV3-1 (or the pseudogene TRBV3-2) and TRBJ1-4; D unresolved. The V and J ends lost 2 bases and 6 bases respectively, with 13 bases between them. CDR1 is LGHDT, CDR2 YNNKEL, per germline (reference sequence). The CDR3 runs 15 residues. DNA for the CDR3: TGTGCCAGCAGCCAACCTTCAGGAAACGATGAAAAACTGTTTTTT. Its translation is CASSQPSGNDEKLFF.